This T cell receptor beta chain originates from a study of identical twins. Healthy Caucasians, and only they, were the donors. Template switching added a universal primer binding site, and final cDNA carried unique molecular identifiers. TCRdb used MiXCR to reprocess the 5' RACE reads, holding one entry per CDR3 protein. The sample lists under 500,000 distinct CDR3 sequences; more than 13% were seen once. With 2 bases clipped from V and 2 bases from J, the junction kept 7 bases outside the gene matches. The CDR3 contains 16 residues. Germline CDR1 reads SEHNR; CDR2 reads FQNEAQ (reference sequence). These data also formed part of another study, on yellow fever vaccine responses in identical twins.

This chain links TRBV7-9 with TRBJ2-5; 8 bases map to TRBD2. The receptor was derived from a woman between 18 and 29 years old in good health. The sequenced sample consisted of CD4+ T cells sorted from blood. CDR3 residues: CASSLLGSGEQETQYF. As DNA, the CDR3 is TGTGCCAGCAGCTTATTGGGTAGCGGGGAGCAAGAGACCCAGTACTTC.